This T cell receptor (beta chain) was obtained from a study of PD-1 blockade in classical Hodgkin lymphoma. After removal of 5 bases from V and 14 bases from J, the junction contained 13 bases not matched to a gene. Looked up from germline, CDR1 is MNHEY and CDR2 is SMNVEV (reference sequence). This CDR3 spans 14 amino acids. No patient escaped relapse after autologous stem cell transplantation, and brentuximab vedotin exposure varied. Assay used: immunoSEQ multiplex PCR; TCRdb lists only in-frame clones, some missing. The sample carries just over 25,000 clones, 65% to 90% recorded once. The chain is built from TRBV27 and TRBJ2-1; 9 positions agree with TRBD2. This clonotype was sampled from a human donor with classical Hodgkin lymphoma. Sequenced here: peripheral blood mononuclear cells (PBMCs), sampled at baseline. The CDR3 loop is CASSPSPSSGDKFF. CDR3 sequence (DNA): TGTGCCAGCAGTCCATCCCCCTCTAGCGGGGATAAGTTCTTC.